This entry is about one TCR beta chain. The record originates from a study of T cell responses to AZD1222 COVID-19 vaccine. Study in general: Second doses that came at about 4 or about 12 weeks were put together.

Clones were read by immunoSEQ multiplex PCR, and TCRdb kept only the in-frame ones, dropping some. The table lists 120,000 to 150,000 clones, around 90% of them singletons. The input for sequencing was peripheral blood, taken on day 0 of AZD1222 vaccination. The sequence was collected from an adult in good health.

The CDR3 coding sequence is TGTGCCAGCACCCCAGGAGGTTTGTTCACTGAAGCTTTCTTT. As protein: CASTPGGLFTEAFF. V and J are TRBV6-6 and TRBJ1-1; no definite D call. Germline CDR1 reads MNHNY; CDR2 reads SVGAGI (reference sequence). This CDR3 comprises 14 residues. V lost 7 bases and J lost 4, with 16 bases in between.